The 22 T cell receptor beta chains in this list originate from one sample, sequenced in a study of beta chain features in type 1 diabetes. Investigators reverse transcribed all isolated RNA, so they sequenced expressed TCRB transcripts. Generated by immunoSEQ multiplex PCR, the TCRdb table keeps only in-frame clones and is missing some. The sample contains 220,000 or so clones, more than 65% of which appear only once. Source material: naive CD4+ T cells from blood. Source of these receptors: a young man in good health.

Only a few counts were recorded for this clone. V is TRBV30 and J is TRBJ1-4; D gene uncertain. The V and J ends lost 4 bases and 6 bases respectively, with 9 bases between them. CDR1 and CDR2 from the germline V gene are GTSNPN and SVGIG (reference sequence). This CDR3 comprises 12 residues. CDR3 nucleotide sequence: TGTGCCTGGAATAGTTTTGATGAAAAACTGTTTTTT. Translated: CAWNSFDEKLFF. The full variable domain, its missing parts supplied by reference TRBV30 and TRBJ1-4, is SQTIHQWPATLVQPVGSPLSLECTVEGTSNPNLYWYRQAAGRGLQLLFYSVGIGQISSEVPQNLSASRPQDRQFILSSKKLLLSDSGFYLCAWNSFDEKLFFGSGTQLSVL.

The chain joins TRBV18 to TRBJ2-7; no reliable D call. V was trimmed by 1 base and J by 4 bases, leaving 11 bases between them. The CDR3 has 14 amino acids. CDR1 and CDR2 (germline): KGHSH, LQKENI. The chain's CDR3 is CASSPLAVNYEQYF. CDR3 bases: TGTGCCAGCTCACCACTGGCTGTTAATTACGAGCAGTACTTC.

V usage is TRBV10-3 and J usage is TRBJ2-7; 11 bases align to TRBD1. The CDR3 has 14 amino acids. Trimming cost V 5 bases and J 7 bases; bases outside gene matches: 7. Germline CDR1 and CDR2: ENHRY and SYGVKD. The CDR3 here is CAISPGQGEREQYF. The DNA for the CDR3 is TGTGCCATCAGTCCGGGACAGGGGGAGAGGGAGCAGTACTTC.

The rearrangement joins TRBV7-9 to TRBJ2-1; the D gene is possibly TRBD2 (6 bases). Trimming cost V 8 bases and J 16 bases, with 18 bases left between them. The length of the CDR3 is 11 residues. CDR1 SEHNR and CDR2 FQNEAQ come from the germline V gene (reference sequence). In DNA, the CDR3 is TGTGCCAGCTCCGGAGGGTCCAGTTCTTTCTTC. Translating gives CASSGGSSSFF.

This clone was counted only a few times. The rearrangement joins TRBV30 to TRBJ2-7, with a tentative D call TRBD2 (5 bases). The germline V gene has CDR1 GTSNPN and CDR2 SVGIG (reference sequence). This CDR3 contains 13 residues. V was clipped by 4 bases and J by 5 bases, with 15 bases between them. DNA of the CDR3: TGTGCCTGGAATCGCCATGGGAGAGACGAGCAGTACTTC. This translates into CAWNRHGRDEQYF. Drawing the rest from reference TRBV30 and TRBJ2-7, the complete variable domain is SQTIHQWPATLVQPVGSPLSLECTVEGTSNPNLYWYRQAAGRGLQLLFYSVGIGQISSEVPQNLSASRPQDRQFILSSKKLLLSDSGFYLCAWNRHGRDEQYFGPGTRLTVT.

J is TRBJ2-5 and V is TRBV7-9, with D tentatively TRBD1 (6 bases). This CDR3 has 15 amino acids. Trimming shortened V by 7 bases and J by 5 bases, and 20 bases separated the two germline ends. CDR1 and CDR2 from the germline V gene are SEHNR and FQNEAQ (reference sequence). The CDR3 region has the DNA TGTGCCAGCACTCCAGGGGACCTTGGATGGGAGACCCAGTACTTC. The encoded protein is CASTPGDLGWETQYF.

The rearrangement uses TRBV29-1 and TRBJ2-1; TRBD1 aligns across 9 bases. Germline assignment: CDR1 SQVTM and CDR2 ANQGSEA. J gave up 3 bases and V 3 bases, and 3 bases lay outside the gene matches. The CDR3 consists of 14 residues. DNA for the CDR3: TGCAGCGTTGATAGGGACAGGGACTACAATGAGCAGTTCTTC. Protein product: CSVDRDRDYNEQFF.

A single count supports this clone. CDR3: CASSPTQGPNTEAFF. The CDR3 nucleotides are TGTGCCAGCAGCCCAACACAGGGACCGAACACTGAAGCTTTCTTT. The chain carries TRBV7-2 and TRBJ1-1; TRBD1 is a possible D gene (6 bases). The V and J ends lost 5 bases and 1 base respectively, with 14 bases between them. The CDR3 runs 15 residues. Germline CDR1 and CDR2: SGHTA and FQGNSA.

The chain joins TRBV9 to TRBJ2-5; 8 nucleotides agree with TRBD2. With V trimmed by 0 bases and J by 5 bases, 12 bases remained unmatched. Germline-derived CDR1 and CDR2 are SGDLS and YYNGEE. CDR3 length equals 17 residues. This CDR3 is CASSVGSGSPGWETQYF. The CDR3 DNA is TGTGCCAGCAGCGTAGGAAGCGGGAGTCCCGGGTGGGAGACCCAGTACTTC.

This clone was picked up a small number of times. This rearrangement joins TRBV7-9 to TRBJ2-1, with TRBD2 matching 10 bases. J lost 7 bases, V lost 3 bases, and 12 bases had no gene match. The CDR3 has 17 residues. Germline V gives CDR1 SEHNR, CDR2 FQNEAQ (reference sequence). The CDR3 DNA follows: TGTGCCAGCAGCTTGTTTTTAGCGGGAGGATCAAGGAATGAGCAGTTCTTC. As protein: CASSLFLAGGSRNEQFF.

The V and J genes are TRBV5-1 and TRBJ2-5; D unresolved. Germline lookup yields CDR1 SGHRS and CDR2 YFSETQ. The CDR3 runs 11 residues. V shed 5 bases and J shed 5 bases, with 7 bases lying between them. The CDR3 DNA reads as TGCGCCAGCAGTGTGATGGAGACCCAGTACTTC. It translates to CASSVMETQYF.

There are a few counts of this clone. The chain couples TRBV18 to TRBJ2-3, with 10 bases fitting TRBD2. The CDR3 is made up of 17 amino acids. Germline CDR1 and CDR2: KGHSH and LQKENI. With V trimmed by 5 bases and J by 5 bases, 13 bases remained unmatched. The CDR3 reads CASSNLAGGISGDTQYF. CDR3 in DNA: TGTGCCAGCTCAAACTTAGCGGGAGGAATCTCCGGAGATACGCAGTATTTT.

DNA of the CDR3: TGCAGCGTTGGGGAGAAGGACAGGAGCTCCTACGAGCAGTACTTC. This encodes CSVGEKDRSSYEQYF. This chain joins TRBV29-1 and TRBJ2-7; 7 nucleotides match TRBD1. The V gene's germline CDR1 is SQVTM and CDR2 ANQGSEA. J was trimmed by 0 bases and V by 4 bases; bases with no gene match: 9. The CDR3 spans 15 residues.

The chain combines TRBV9 with TRBJ2-1; maybe TRBD2 (5 bases). The CDR3 covers 12 residues. CDR1 is SGDLS, CDR2 YYNGEE, per germline. V was shortened by 3 bases and J by 10 bases, with 11 bases between the two germline ends. The CDR3 nucleotides are TGTGCCAGCAGCGGAAGCACGGGGGAGCAGTTCTTC. Protein product: CASSGSTGEQFF. Full variable domain (outside the CDR3, taken from reference TRBV9 and TRBJ2-1): DSGVTQTPKHLITATGQRVTLRCSPRSGDLSVYWYQQSLDQGLQFLIQYYNGEERAKGNILERFSAQQFPDLHSELNLSSLELGDSALYFCASSGSTGEQFFGPGTRLTVL.

This clone occurred once. The rearrangement links TRBV29-1 to TRBJ2-3; a possible D gene is TRBD2 (6 bases). The CDR3 totals 15 residues. Germline assignment: CDR1 SQVTM and CDR2 ANQGSEA. V shed 3 bases and J shed 0 bases, with 13 bases lying between them. This chain's CDR3 is CSVETGGVSTDTQYF. As DNA, the CDR3 is TGCAGCGTTGAGACGGGCGGGGTAAGCACAGATACGCAGTATTTT.

CDR3 in amino acids: CSVEKFREGLYTGELFF. The CDR3 DNA is TGCAGCGTTGAAAAGTTCCGGGAGGGCCTCTACACCGGGGAGCTGTTTTTT. The chain has TRBV29-1 and TRBJ2-2; 8 bases match TRBD2. V lost 2 bases, J lost 3 bases, and 11 bases stayed unmatched. The germline gives CDR1 SQVTM, CDR2 ANQGSEA. The CDR3 totals 17 residues.

The chain links TRBV10-3 to TRBJ2-1, with 11 bases aligning to TRBD2. The V gene end was trimmed by 3 bases and the J gene end by 10 bases; junction bases not matched to a gene: 8. The CDR3 spans 15 residues. Germline V lookup: CDR1 ENHRY, CDR2 SYGVKD. The CDR3 loop reads CAISDKGTSGTEQFF. The CDR3 DNA reads as TGTGCCATCAGTGACAAGGGGACTAGCGGTACGGAGCAGTTCTTC.

CDR3 bases: TGCAGCGTTGACCTAGCGGTGCAAGAGACCCAGTACTTC. Protein sequence: CSVDLAVQETQYF. This sequence joins TRBV29-1 and TRBJ2-5; TRBD2 aligns across 7 bases. Germline V gives CDR1 SQVTM, CDR2 ANQGSEA. The CDR3 has 13 residues. The V and J ends lost 3 bases and 2 bases, in that order; junction bases with no gene match: 3.

This clone was observed a handful of times. The chain links TRBV9 to TRBJ2-6; D possibly corresponds to TRBD1 (6 bases). Germline V gene data show CDR1 as SGDLS and CDR2 as YYNGEE. CDR3 length: 18 amino acids. The ends were cut back, 4 bases at V and 0 bases at J, with 17 bases in the middle. The CDR3 is CASSPSGTRLSGANVLTF. CDR3 coding DNA: TGTGCCAGCAGCCCCAGTGGGACAAGGCTCTCTGGGGCCAACGTCCTGACTTTC.

As to this clone: The identical CDR3 is also encoded by other nucleotide sequences in the sample. The DNA for the CDR3 is TGCAGCGTTGGGGTGAACACTGAAGCTTTCTTT. Translated, it gives CSVGVNTEAFF. The rearrangement joins TRBV29-1 to TRBJ1-1; D gene uncertain. Trimming shortened V by 4 bases and J by 0 bases, and 3 bases separated the two germline ends. Germline CDR1 and CDR2: SQVTM and ANQGSEA. The CDR3 extends over 11 amino acids.

The sample holds a few counts of this clone. V gene TRBV10-3 combines with J gene TRBJ2-5; D is unclear. Germline CDR1 ENHRY, CDR2 SYGVKD. The CDR3 sequence is 14 residues long. V was pared by 2 bases and J by 5 bases, with 12 bases between. For the CDR3, the DNA is TGTGCCATCAGTGAGAAGGGAAGGATCGAGACCCAGTACTTC. Residues: CAISEKGRIETQYF.

This chain links TRBV30 with TRBJ2-7, with D possibly being TRBD2 (5 bases). With 0 bases removed from V and 5 bases from J, the gap between germline ends came to 11 bases. CDR1 GTSNPN and CDR2 SVGIG come from the germline V gene (reference sequence). There are 13 residues in the CDR3. The CDR3 DNA follows: TGTGCCTGGAGTGTACTTTACGGGGACGAGCAGTACTTC. This encodes CAWSVLYGDEQYF.